Sequencing of this T cell receptor beta chain was carried out in a study of technical replicates of blood from a handful of donors. Profiled with immunoSEQ multiplex PCR; TCRdb holds only in-frame clones, not every one. Here the sample spans 90,000 to 100,000 clones, less than 95% being singletons. The CDR3 has 14 residues. V lost 5 bases and J lost 1; bases outside the gene matches: 4. The germline CDR1 and CDR2 sequences are SGHNT and YYREEE (reference sequence). V usage is TRBV5-4 and J usage is TRBJ2-3; the match to TRBD1 covers 7 bases. The clonotype originates from a human donor in good health. The sample taken for sequencing was T cells isolated from PBMCs. CDR3 sequence (DNA): TGTGCCAGCAGTCGAGGACAGGGCACAGATACGCAGTATTTT. Its protein product is CASSRGQGTDTQYF.